This T cell receptor beta chain originates from a study of graft-versus-host responses after intestinal transplantation (dated by TCRdb to the early 2020s). A note on the overall study: Multivisceral, liver-intestinal, or isolated intestinal transplants were received by the recipients. Anti-thymocyte globulin induction was given to all recipients, followed by maintenance tacrolimus and steroids for 2 to 4 years. Bulk TCR-beta CDR3 sequencing was used to track graft-versus-host and host-versus-graft alloreactive T cell clones in the graft, circulation and bone marrow after intestinal transplantation. To identify alloreactive clones, pre-transplant mixed lymphocyte reaction products were sequenced and then compared with unstimulated pre-transplant donor and recipient T cells. The cohort enrolled about two dozen intestinal transplant recipients, one of whom was a retransplant, and a few patients without pretransplant specimens were excluded. Donor T cell macrochimerism was defined as a peak of at least 4% donor T cells among recipient peripheral blood mononuclear cells. Rather than being sequenced by the commercial service, samples from a few later patients were sequenced in-house on an Illumina MiSeq and processed with MiXCR. Summary of the overall study and its limitations: In patients with donor T cell macrochimerism, the allografts had high GvH to HvG T cell clonal ratios. Early after transplant, peak levels of circulating GvH clones were found to be associated with declines in HvG clones. GvH clones were detected in recipient bone marrow, and some of these GvH clones were observed earlier in ileal mucosa or blood, consistent with an intestinal mucosal origin. The conclusions were limited by the relatively low number and heterogeneity of the intestinal transplant patients.

The CDR3 starts with the cysteine, ends with the phenylalanine, and has 13 residues. Left in the record is the CDR3 DNA by itself, 39 bases read in frame from the first base. V loses 2 bases of germline sequence and J loses 9 bases, and the interval between the two ends is 11 bases. CDR1 is given as SGHTA and CDR2 as FQGNSA, both from the germline V gene. Notes on this clone: Its antigen remains undetermined. No per-base quality is available; no much larger clone lies one base away.

In light of the paper, this sample's time point label describes: cells obtained before transplantation from donor or recipient. CD3+CD4+ and CD3+CD8+ populations were FACS-sorted from unstimulated pre-transplant donor and recipient cells taken from spleen or lymph nodes. The method was the immunoSEQ multiplex PCR assay. For most patients, genomic DNA was isolated using the Qiagen DNeasy Blood and Tissue Kit and was shipped frozen to Adaptive Biotechnologies for TCR sequencing. High-throughput TCR-beta CDR3 sequencing of genomic DNA from most patients was performed by Adaptive Biotechnologies. As for how the authors treated the data: TCR sequencing data for roughly 20 patients were retrieved from Adaptive's ImmunoSEQ software; a few other patients were processed with MiXCR and VDJtools. To correct CD4 versus CD8 sorting errors, sequences present in both subsets at a frequency ratio below 5:1 were removed. Because the origin of CDR3 nucleotide sequences shared between donor and recipient could not be assigned, those sequences were removed. At least 2-fold expansion over unstimulated cells and a minimum CFSE-low frequency of 0.002% (template counts) or 0.001% (read counts) were required for clones to be classified as alloreactive. Mappable clones were those detected in sequenced pre-transplant spleen, lymph node, or MLR CFSE-low populations of the donor or recipient. Cumulative frequency of alloreactive clones was calculated as a percentage of all sequences weighted by copy number. TCRdb re-hosts the immuneACCESS table, in-frame sequences only. Its copies lack some clones; in the studies checked, an unresolved V gene accounts for under half of them, and the cause for the rest is not known. V and J calls and clone size are copied from that table; D and trimming were computed from the DNA. The sample table lists about 120,000 clones, around 93% of them with a count of one. The ten most abundant clones make up 0.095% to 0.15% of the sample.

The sequence came from a human donor who received an intestinal transplant. The sequencing used unstimulated CD4+ T cells sorted from spleen or lymph node cells, collected before intestinal transplant. The chain was built from TRBV7-2 and TRBJ2-1; no D gene can be assigned with confidence. The nucleotides read TGTGCCAGCAGCTTACCCAATCTTGCTGAGCAGTTCTTC. It specifies CASSLPNLAEQFF. This CDR3, with the reference TRBV7-2 and TRBJ2-1 proteins standing in past its ends, gives the full variable domain GAGVSQSPSNKVTEKGKDVELRCDPISGHTALYWYRQSLGQGLEFLIYFQGNSAPDKSGLPSDRFSAERTGGSVSTLTIQRTQQEDSAVYLCASSLPNLAEQFFGPGTRLTVL.